This T cell receptor (beta chain) was recovered during a study of T cells expressing NK-cell markers. From the 5' RACE reads, TCRdb lists one entry per CDR3 protein and no DNA. The ten top clones account for around 4%, within a sample of 550,000 to 600,000 distinct CDR3 sequences. The specimen was blood T cells: a sorted CD56 or NKG2C T cell subset, CD4+ or CD8+ T cells, or bulk PBMC T cells (not recorded which). The TCR was taken from a man aged 18 to 30 in good health.

Here the CDR3 reads CASSLGGTVGGFQETQYF. The genes are TRBV5-4 and TRBJ2-5; absent DNA, TCRdb's TRBD2 call cannot be checked. This CDR3 comprises 18 residues. Germline assignment: CDR1 SGHNT and CDR2 YYREEE (reference sequence). Complete variable domain (other parts from reference TRBV5-4 and TRBJ2-5): ETGVTQSPTHLIKTRGQQVTLRCSSQSGHNTVSWYQQALGQGPQFIFQYYREEENGRGNFPPRFSGLQFPNYSSELNVNALELDDSALYLCASSLGGTVGGFQETQYFGPGTRLLVL.